A selection of T cell receptor beta chains follows, all from one sample in a study of glioma-infiltrating T cells after dendritic cell vaccination. Some clones are missing from TCRdb's copy, which holds only in-frame ones; the method was immunoSEQ multiplex PCR. The table lists 25,000 to 35,000 clones, 85% to 95% of them singletons, with about 2% in the top ten. The material was blood, obtained before dendritic cell vaccination. The receptors here all came from a human donor with glioblastoma. The CDR3 runs from the conserved cysteine through the conserved F or W. The D gene is left open where the match is weak. Some rows have no size entry. The others give once, few or many, or a class for an expanded clone.

d_call: -; clone_size: -; v_call: TRBV5-1; j_call: TRBJ1-3; cdr3_nt: TGCGCCAGCAAGTCTAGCTCTGGAAACACCATATATTTT; cdr3_aa: CASKSSSGNTIYF
d_call: TRBD1; clone_size: -; v_call: TRBV5-1; j_call: TRBJ2-2; cdr3_nt: TGCGCCAGCAGCTCTACCGACAGGGTTGCCGCGAACACCGGGGAGCTGTTTTTT; cdr3_aa: CASSSTDRVAANTGELFF
d_call: TRBD1; clone_size: -; v_call: TRBV18; j_call: TRBJ1-5; cdr3_nt: TGTGCCAGCTCACAAGGACAGGGTCGCAATCAGCCCCAGCATTTT; cdr3_aa: CASSQGQGRNQPQHF
d_call: -; clone_size: -; v_call: TRBV6-4; j_call: TRBJ1-5; cdr3_nt: TGTGCCAGCAGTCCCCTTTATAGCAATCAGCCCCAGCATTTT; cdr3_aa: CASSPLYSNQPQHF
d_call: TRBD1; clone_size: -; v_call: TRBV2; j_call: TRBJ2-3; cdr3_nt: TGTGCCAGCAGTGGTTTTGGACAGGGGCCAGATACGCAGTATTTT; cdr3_aa: CASSGFGQGPDTQYF
d_call: -; clone_size: -; v_call: TRBV7-6; j_call: TRBJ2-3; cdr3_nt: TGTGCCAGCAGACTGGGGCAGGAGAGCACAGATACGCAGTATTTT; cdr3_aa: CASRLGQESTDTQYF
d_call: TRBD1; clone_size: -; v_call: TRBV19; j_call: TRBJ2-3; cdr3_nt: TGTGCCAGTAGTCTCCGACAGGGGCCTATCGCAGATACGCAGTATTTT; cdr3_aa: CASSLRQGPIADTQYF
d_call: -; clone_size: few; v_call: TRBV7-2; j_call: TRBJ2-2; cdr3_nt: TGTGCCAGCAGCAATAGCATAGGGGAGCTGTTTTTT; cdr3_aa: CASSNSIGELFF
d_call: -; clone_size: -; v_call: TRBV6-1; j_call: TRBJ1-5; cdr3_nt: TGTGCCAGCAGTGCCCTCGCCAGGTCGGGAAGCAATCAGCCCCAGCATTTT; cdr3_aa: CASSALARSGSNQPQHF
d_call: TRBD1; clone_size: -; v_call: TRBV7-6; j_call: TRBJ2-7; cdr3_nt: TGTGCCAGCAGGCGAGAGGCTGCGACAGGGGGCAGCGAGCAGTACTTC; cdr3_aa: CASRREAATGGSEQYF
d_call: TRBD2; clone_size: -; v_call: TRBV4-2; j_call: TRBJ2-7; cdr3_nt: TGTGCCAGCAGCCAAAGAGCGGGGGGGGATGGAGAGCAGTACTTC; cdr3_aa: CASSQRAGGDGEQYF
d_call: -; clone_size: once; v_call: TRBV19; j_call: TRBJ1-2; cdr3_nt: TGTGCCAGTAGTGCTCAGGGAAACTATGGCTACACCTTC; cdr3_aa: CASSAQGNYGYTF
d_call: TRBD1; clone_size: -; v_call: TRBV6-5; j_call: TRBJ1-1; cdr3_nt: TGTGCCAGCAGTTACTGGAGACAGGGGAACACTGAAGCTTTCTTT; cdr3_aa: CASSYWRQGNTEAFF
d_call: TRBD1; clone_size: -; v_call: TRBV10-3; j_call: TRBJ2-7; cdr3_nt: TGTGCCATCAGACAGGGGGCGAACGACTACGAGCAGTACTTC; cdr3_aa: CAIRQGANDYEQYF
d_call: TRBD1; clone_size: -; v_call: TRBV11-2; j_call: TRBJ1-1; cdr3_nt: TGTGCCAGCAGTCCTCGACAGGGAGTTGAAGCTGAAGCTTTCTTT; cdr3_aa: CASSPRQGVEAEAFF
d_call: TRBD1; clone_size: -; v_call: TRBV5-1; j_call: TRBJ1-2; cdr3_nt: TGCGCCAGCAGCGTCGGGACAGAGAGCTATGGCTACACCTTC; cdr3_aa: CASSVGTESYGYTF
d_call: -; clone_size: few; v_call: TRBV7-9; j_call: TRBJ2-1; cdr3_nt: TGTGCCAGCAGCTCGACTAGCAATGAGCAGTTCTTC; cdr3_aa: CASSSTSNEQFF
d_call: -; clone_size: -; v_call: TRBV12-5; j_call: TRBJ2-6; cdr3_nt: TGTGCTAGTGGTGGGCTGACTGGGGCCAACGTCCTGACTTTC; cdr3_aa: CASGGLTGANVLTF
d_call: -; clone_size: -; v_call: TRBV5-1; j_call: TRBJ2-5; cdr3_nt: TGCGCCAGCAGCGGACTGGGTGGAGAGACCCAGTACTTC; cdr3_aa: CASSGLGGETQYF
d_call: -; clone_size: -; v_call: TRBV2; j_call: TRBJ1-5; cdr3_nt: TGTGCCAGCAGTGAATATCCTAATCAGCCCCAGCATTTT; cdr3_aa: CASSEYPNQPQHF
d_call: -; clone_size: -; v_call: TRBV30; j_call: TRBJ1-6; cdr3_nt: TGTGCCTGGAGTTTAGCATATAATTCACCCCTCCACTTT; cdr3_aa: CAWSLAYNSPLHF
d_call: -; clone_size: -; v_call: TRBV6-1; j_call: TRBJ2-7; cdr3_nt: TGTGCCAGCAGTGTCTCCGGGGGTTCCTACGAGCAGTACTTC; cdr3_aa: CASSVSGGSYEQYF
d_call: TRBD2; clone_size: -; v_call: TRBV4-1; j_call: TRBJ2-3; cdr3_nt: TGCGCCAGCAGCCAAGATCGGGGTCTAAGGGGCGGGACTACCTTT; cdr3_aa: CASSQDRGLRGGTTF
d_call: TRBD2; clone_size: -; v_call: TRBV5-1; j_call: TRBJ2-3; cdr3_nt: TGCGCCAGCAGCTTGGGGGGGACTAGCATTGCAGATACGCAGTATTTT; cdr3_aa: CASSLGGTSIADTQYF
d_call: -; clone_size: -; v_call: TRBV6-5; j_call: TRBJ2-7; cdr3_nt: TGTGCCAGCAGTACTCCACCCTACGAGCAGTACTTC; cdr3_aa: CASSTPPYEQYF
d_call: -; clone_size: -; v_call: TRBV19; j_call: TRBJ2-1; cdr3_nt: TGTGCCAGTAGTATAGATCGGGATGGGCGCACCTACAATGAGCAGTTCTTC; cdr3_aa: CASSIDRDGRTYNEQFF
d_call: -; clone_size: -; v_call: TRBV6-6; j_call: TRBJ2-3; cdr3_nt: TGTGCCAGCAGTCCCACAGGAGATACGCAGTATTTT; cdr3_aa: CASSPTGDTQYF
d_call: -; clone_size: -; v_call: TRBV19; j_call: TRBJ2-5; cdr3_nt: TGTGCCAGTAGTTTTGGGGCCTATCAAGAGACCCAGTACTTC; cdr3_aa: CASSFGAYQETQYF
d_call: -; clone_size: -; v_call: TRBV6-5; j_call: TRBJ2-2; cdr3_nt: TGTGCCAGCAGTTACTCGAGGCGGACGAACACCGGGGAGCTGTTTTTT; cdr3_aa: CASSYSRRTNTGELFF
d_call: -; clone_size: -; v_call: TRBV6-1; j_call: TRBJ1-6; cdr3_nt: TGTGCCAGCAGTATTACAGTCAATTCACCCCTCCACTTT; cdr3_aa: CASSITVNSPLHF
d_call: -; clone_size: -; v_call: TRBV6-5; j_call: TRBJ1-2; cdr3_nt: TGTGCCAGCCGGACAGCGGAAGGCTACACCTTC; cdr3_aa: CASRTAEGYTF
d_call: TRBD1; clone_size: -; v_call: TRBV25-1; j_call: TRBJ2-3; cdr3_nt: TGTGCCAGCAGTGAAGGAGAGGGGGCAGGGGATTCGGATACGCAGTATTTT; cdr3_aa: CASSEGEGAGDSDTQYF
d_call: -; clone_size: -; v_call: TRBV10-3; j_call: TRBJ2-2; cdr3_nt: TGTGCCATCAGTGAATGGGACACTAACACCGGGGAGCTGTTTTTT; cdr3_aa: CAISEWDTNTGELFF
d_call: TRBD1; clone_size: -; v_call: TRBV6-5; j_call: TRBJ1-4; cdr3_nt: TGTGCCAGCCGGGACAGGACAACTAATGAAAAACTGTTTTTT; cdr3_aa: CASRDRTTNEKLFF
d_call: -; clone_size: once; v_call: TRBV10-1; j_call: TRBJ2-3; cdr3_nt: TGCGCCAGCAATTCGGGACATGGCACAGATACGCAGTATTTT; cdr3_aa: CASNSGHGTDTQYF
d_call: TRBD1; clone_size: -; v_call: TRBV10-2; j_call: TRBJ1-1; cdr3_nt: TGCGCCAGCAGACAGGGGCTTCAGAACACTGAAGCTTTCTTT; cdr3_aa: CASRQGLQNTEAFF
d_call: -; clone_size: -; v_call: TRBV7-6; j_call: TRBJ1-4; cdr3_nt: TGTGCCAGCAGCTTATCCTACGAGTCGAAGGGGTCCGAAAAACTGTTTTTT; cdr3_aa: CASSLSYESKGSEKLFF
d_call: TRBD1; clone_size: -; v_call: TRBV7-9; j_call: TRBJ1-1; cdr3_nt: TGTGCCAGCAGCCCCGGGACAGGGGCCCGGACTGAAGCTTTCTTT; cdr3_aa: CASSPGTGARTEAFF
d_call: TRBD1; clone_size: -; v_call: TRBV27; j_call: TRBJ1-1; cdr3_nt: TGTGCCAGCGGCAGGGGGCTGAACACTGAAGCTTTCTTT; cdr3_aa: CASGRGLNTEAFF
d_call: -; clone_size: -; v_call: TRBV7-8; j_call: TRBJ2-7; cdr3_nt: TGTGCCAGCAGCAGACAGGCCTCCTACGAGCAGTACTTC; cdr3_aa: CASSRQASYEQYF
d_call: TRBD1; clone_size: -; v_call: TRBV7-2; j_call: TRBJ1-6; cdr3_nt: TGTGCCAGCAGTCCCCGACAGGGTCCTGGGTCACCCCTCCACTTT; cdr3_aa: CASSPRQGPGSPLHF
d_call: -; clone_size: -; v_call: TRBV19; j_call: TRBJ2-7; cdr3_nt: TGTGCCAGTAGTATAGGAGGGACTTCAGCCTACGAGCAGTACTTC; cdr3_aa: CASSIGGTSAYEQYF
d_call: -; clone_size: once; v_call: TRBV6-1; j_call: TRBJ2-7; cdr3_nt: TGTGCCAGCAGCCCTTTGGTCGGGGCCTACGAGCAGTACTTC; cdr3_aa: CASSPLVGAYEQYF
d_call: -; clone_size: -; v_call: TRBV6-5; j_call: TRBJ2-5; cdr3_nt: TGTGCCTGCCGGGACTCCCAAGAGACCCAGTACTTC; cdr3_aa: CACRDSQETQYF
d_call: -; clone_size: -; v_call: TRBV5-1; j_call: TRBJ2-2; cdr3_nt: TGCGCCAGCAGCTTGAGCTCGATTAACACCGGGGAGCTGTTTTTT; cdr3_aa: CASSLSSINTGELFF
d_call: -; clone_size: -; v_call: TRBV18; j_call: TRBJ2-3; cdr3_nt: TGTGCCAGCTCACCAACTAGCACAGATACGCAGTATTTT; cdr3_aa: CASSPTSTDTQYF
d_call: TRBD1; clone_size: -; v_call: TRBV6-5; j_call: TRBJ2-7; cdr3_nt: TGTGCCAGCAGTTACTCGCAGGGGGCAACCTACGAGCAGTACTTC; cdr3_aa: CASSYSQGATYEQYF
d_call: TRBD2; clone_size: -; v_call: TRBV4-1; j_call: TRBJ2-3; cdr3_nt: TGCGCCAGCAGCCAGGCGGGACTAGCGGTGGCTACGCAGTATTTT; cdr3_aa: CASSQAGLAVATQYF
d_call: TRBD1; clone_size: -; v_call: TRBV4-1; j_call: TRBJ1-1; cdr3_nt: TGCGCCAGCAGCCCGACAGGGAGGCGAACTGAAGCTTTCTTT; cdr3_aa: CASSPTGRRTEAFF
d_call: -; clone_size: few; v_call: TRBV6-1; j_call: TRBJ1-3; cdr3_nt: TGTGCCAGCGGTTGGGGTATGTTGCAGGGCAACACCATATATTTT; cdr3_aa: CASGWGMLQGNTIYF
d_call: TRBD1; clone_size: -; v_call: TRBV6-4; j_call: TRBJ2-1; cdr3_nt: TGTGCCAGCAGCCCCTTGGGGACAGGGGGCTACAATGAGCAGTTCTTC; cdr3_aa: CASSPLGTGGYNEQFF